The clone carrying this T cell receptor beta chain was detected ten times or more. These data originate in a study of T-cell memory formation after mild COVID-19. The CDR3 spans 15 residues. Germline V CDR1 and CDR2: SGHRS, YFSETQ. Between the trimmed V and J ends, which lost 0 bases and 4 bases, there was a span of 13 bases. TCRdb passed the 5' RACE reads through MiXCR, listing each CDR3 protein once. The sample consists of roughly 190,000 distinct CDR3 sequences, under 30% of them appearing once. The chain recombines TRBV5-1 with TRBJ1-1; D might be TRBD1 (5 bases). The source material was PBMCs or a T cell subset sorted from them (not recorded which). The clonotype originates from an adult woman who had mild COVID-19 (a few samples of this study predate the infection). Cell type and time point are not known. As DNA, the CDR3 is TGCGCCAGCAGCTTGGGCGGGGACGGGGGCACTGAAGCTTTCTTT. Its protein is CASSLGGDGGTEAFF. Drawing the rest from reference TRBV5-1 and TRBJ1-1, the complete variable domain is KAGVTQTPRYLIKTRGQQVTLSCSPISGHRSVSWYQQTPGQGLQFLFEYFSETQRNKGNFPGRFSGRQFSNSRSEMNVSTLELGDSALYLCASSLGGDGGTEAFFGQGTRLTVV.